The 6 T cell receptor beta chains below all came from one sample that was sequenced in a study of metastatic and nonmetastatic thyroid tumors. TCRdb re-analyzed the PCR reads using MiXCR. The table records roughly 83,000 clones, 15% of them present only once. Each patient came to thyroid surgery without any prior treatment (of any kind). The sample was blood. These receptors were taken from a female donor with papillary thyroid cancer or a benign thyroid nodule (not recorded which). Some clones in this sample may be carry-over from other donors' samples.

This clone was observed many times. The V call is TRBV28, the J call TRBJ1-5; the D gene is possibly TRBD1 (6 bases). The CDR3 is 16 amino acids. Trimming cost V 3 bases and J 2 bases, with 14 bases left between them. Per germline, CDR1 MDHEN and CDR2 SYDVKM. CDR3 nucleotides: TGTGCCAGCAGTTTCGAAGGACAGCCAGGCAATCAGCCCCAGCATTTT. It codes for CASSFEGQPGNQPQHF.

This clone was picked up many times. This rearrangement joins TRBV27 to TRBJ2-7; TRBD1 matches 8 bases. CDR1 is MNHEY and CDR2 is SMNVEV in the germline V gene (reference sequence). The CDR3 extends over 14 amino acids. The V segment lost 8 bases and the J segment 7 bases; nucleotides outside the gene matches: 13. CDR3 in DNA: TGTGCCAGCCAAACGAGGCAGGGGGCACGAGAGCAGTACTTC. Encoded protein: CASQTRQGAREQYF.

The V call is TRBV5-1, the J call TRBJ2-7; no reliable D call. Germline CDR1 is SGHRS and CDR2 is YFSETQ. CDR3 length: 15 residues. V was trimmed by 0 bases and J by 0 bases, leaving 10 bases between them. In DNA, the CDR3 is TGCGCCAGCAGCTTGGGACGGGTTCCCTCCTACGAGCAGTACTTC. Its translation: CASSLGRVPSYEQYF.

The chain carries TRBV6-2 or TRBV6-3 and TRBJ1-5; D is uncertain. CDR3 size: 11 residues. Germline assignment: CDR1 MNHEY and CDR2 SVGEGT. Trimming left V 5 bases short and J 10 bases short, with 9 bases between. DNA for the CDR3: TGTGCCAGCAGTCAGGTGGATCCCCAGCATTTT. It encodes CASSQVDPQHF.

This rearrangement joins TRBV6-1 to TRBJ2-1; D may be TRBD2 (5 bases). Germline loops: CDR1 MNHNS, CDR2 SASEGT. V was pared by 10 bases and J by 7 bases, with 23 bases between. The CDR3 consists of 15 residues. CDR3 coding DNA: TGTGCCATCATCCGAACCCTATCGGGGAAGAATGAGCAGTTCTTC. Protein: CAIIRTLSGKNEQFF.

On this clone itself: A much larger clone differs from this one at a single base, so this may be a read error. The chain combines TRBV20-1 with TRBJ1-5; the D gene is possibly TRBD1 (5 bases). There are 13 residues in the CDR3. Germline CDR1 is DFQATT and CDR2 is SNEGSKA (reference sequence). The CDR3 DNA reads as TGCAGTGCTAGGGGGGTGAGCAATCAGCCCAAGCATTTT. Its protein product is CSARGVSNQPKHF.